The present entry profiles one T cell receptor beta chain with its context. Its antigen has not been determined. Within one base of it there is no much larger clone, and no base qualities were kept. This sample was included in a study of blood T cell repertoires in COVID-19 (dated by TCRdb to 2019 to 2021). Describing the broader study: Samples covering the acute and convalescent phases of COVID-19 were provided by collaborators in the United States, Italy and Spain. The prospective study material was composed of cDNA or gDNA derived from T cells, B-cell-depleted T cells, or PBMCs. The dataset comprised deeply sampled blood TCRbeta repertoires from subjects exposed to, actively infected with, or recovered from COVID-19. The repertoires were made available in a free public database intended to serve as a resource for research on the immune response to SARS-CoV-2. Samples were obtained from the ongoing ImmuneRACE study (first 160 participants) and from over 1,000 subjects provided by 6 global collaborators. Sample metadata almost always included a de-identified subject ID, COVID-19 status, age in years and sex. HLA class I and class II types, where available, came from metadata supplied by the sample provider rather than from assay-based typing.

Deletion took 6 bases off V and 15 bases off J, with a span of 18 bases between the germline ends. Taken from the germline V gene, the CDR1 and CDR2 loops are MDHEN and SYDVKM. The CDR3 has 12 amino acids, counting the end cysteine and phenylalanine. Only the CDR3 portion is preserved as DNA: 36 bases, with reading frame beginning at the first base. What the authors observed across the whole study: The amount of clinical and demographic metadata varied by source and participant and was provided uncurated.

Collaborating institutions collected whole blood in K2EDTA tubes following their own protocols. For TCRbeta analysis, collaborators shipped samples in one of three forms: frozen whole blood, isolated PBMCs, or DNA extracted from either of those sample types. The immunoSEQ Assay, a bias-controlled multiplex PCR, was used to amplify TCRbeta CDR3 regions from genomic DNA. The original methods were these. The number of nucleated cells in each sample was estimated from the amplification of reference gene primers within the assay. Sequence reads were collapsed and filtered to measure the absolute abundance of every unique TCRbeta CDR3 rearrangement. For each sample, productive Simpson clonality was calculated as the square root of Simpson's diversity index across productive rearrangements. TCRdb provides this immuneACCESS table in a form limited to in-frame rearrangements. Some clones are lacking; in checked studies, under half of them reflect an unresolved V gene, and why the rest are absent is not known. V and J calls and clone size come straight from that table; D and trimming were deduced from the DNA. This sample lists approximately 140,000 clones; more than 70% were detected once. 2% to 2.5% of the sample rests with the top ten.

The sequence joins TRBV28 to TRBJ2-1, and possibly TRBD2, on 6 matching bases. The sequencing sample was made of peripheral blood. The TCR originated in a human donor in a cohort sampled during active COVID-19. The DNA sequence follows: TGTGCCAGCAGGGGGCCGGCACTAGCTCGGTTCTTC. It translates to CASRGPALARFF.